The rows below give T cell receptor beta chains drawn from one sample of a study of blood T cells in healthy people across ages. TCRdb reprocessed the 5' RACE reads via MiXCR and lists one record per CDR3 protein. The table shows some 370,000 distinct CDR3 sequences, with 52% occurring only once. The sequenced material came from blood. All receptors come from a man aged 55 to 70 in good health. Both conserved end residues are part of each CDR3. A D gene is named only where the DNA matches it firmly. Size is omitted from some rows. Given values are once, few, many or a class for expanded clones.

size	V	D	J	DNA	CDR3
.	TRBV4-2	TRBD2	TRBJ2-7	TGTGCCAGCAGCCAGCTCGCCGGGACTAGCGAACCCTACGAGCAGTACTTC	CASSQLAGTSEPYEQYF
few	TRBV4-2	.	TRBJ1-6	TGTGCCAGCAGCCAAGGGCGGGCGGGGGCCAATTCACCCCTCCACTTT	CASSQGRAGANSPLHF
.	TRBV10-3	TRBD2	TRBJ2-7	TGTGCCGTCCCACTAGCGGGAGACCACGAGCAGTACTTC	CAVPLAGDHEQYF
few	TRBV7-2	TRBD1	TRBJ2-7	TGTGCCAGCAGCTTAGCGGGGACAGGGGCCGCGATTGGGGAGCAGTACTTC	CASSLAGTGAAIGEQYF
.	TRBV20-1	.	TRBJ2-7	TGCAGTGCTAGTCAAGTCGGGGGTTCCTACGAGCAGTACTTC	CSASQVGGSYEQYF
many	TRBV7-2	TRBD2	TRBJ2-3	TGTGCCAGCAGCTTAGCCCCCAGGACTAGCGGGGGCACAGATACGCAGTATTTT	CASSLAPRTSGGTDTQYF
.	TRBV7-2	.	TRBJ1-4	TGTGCCAGCAGCTTGGGGTCCTTGGGTGAAAAACTGTTTTTT	CASSLGSLGEKLFF
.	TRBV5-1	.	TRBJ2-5	TGCGCCAGCAGCCTGACTATAACGTACCAAGAGACCCAGTACTTC	CASSLTITYQETQYF
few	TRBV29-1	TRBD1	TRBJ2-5	TGCAGCGTTGGCCAGGGGGCGGTGGAGACCCAGTACTTC	CSVGQGAVETQYF
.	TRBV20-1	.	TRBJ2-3	TGCAGTGCTAGTAAAGGGACCGGGGGAGATACGCAGTATTTT	CSASKGTGGDTQYF
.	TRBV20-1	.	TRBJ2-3	TGCAGTGCTGGGACCACAGATACGCAGTATTTT	CSAGTTDTQYF
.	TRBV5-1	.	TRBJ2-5	TGCGCCAGCAGAGAGTCTCAAGAGACCCAGTACTTC	CASRESQETQYF
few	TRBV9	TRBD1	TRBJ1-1	TGTGCCAGCAGCCCCCACGACAGGGTGAACACTGAAGCTTTCTTT	CASSPHDRVNTEAFF
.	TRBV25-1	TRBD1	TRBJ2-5	TGTGCCAGCAGTAGAACAGGGGGCGCGGGTCAAGAGACCCAGTACTTC	CASSRTGGAGQETQYF
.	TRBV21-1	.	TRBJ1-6	TGTGCCAGCAGCACCAAAGGTACCGGACACGACCGGAGCTCCTATAATTCACCCCTCCACTTT	CASSTKGTGHDRSSYNSPLHF
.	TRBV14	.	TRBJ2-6	TGTGCCAGCAGCCAAGTGACAGGTCCCCACGTCCTGACTTTC	CASSQVTGPHVLTF
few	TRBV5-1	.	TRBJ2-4	TGCGCCAGCAGCCCGACAGGCCTTCTCACCAAAAACATTCAGTACTTC	CASSPTGLLTKNIQYF
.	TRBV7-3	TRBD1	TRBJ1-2	TGTGCCAGCAGTTCCTCTCCGGGACAGAGTAACTATGGCTACACCTTC	CASSSSPGQSNYGYTF
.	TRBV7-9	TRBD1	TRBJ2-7	TGTGCCAGCAGCTTCCCGGGACAGAGGCAGTACTTC	CASSFPGQRQYF
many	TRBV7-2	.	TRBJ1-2	TGTGCCAGCAGCTTCAAATACTATGGCTACACCTTC	CASSFKYYGYTF
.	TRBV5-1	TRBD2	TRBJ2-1	TGCGCCAGCAGTTCCGGGACTAGCGAGGCCAATGAGCAGTTCTTC	CASSSGTSEANEQFF
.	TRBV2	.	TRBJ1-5	TGTGCCAGCAGTAGTGAGGGAGGGCCCAATCAGCCCCAGCATTTT	CASSSEGGPNQPQHF
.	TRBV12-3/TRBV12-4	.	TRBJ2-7	TGTGCCAGCAGTCCGGGGCTATGGCGCTACGAGCAGTACTTC	CASSPGLWRYEQYF
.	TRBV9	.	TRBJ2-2	TGTGCCAGCAGCGAGGGAGTCTTCAGCACCGGGGAGCTGTTTTTT	CASSEGVFSTGELFF